This passage covers 11 T cell receptor beta chains from one sample sequenced in a study of T cell responses to AZD1222 COVID-19 vaccine. Clones were read by immunoSEQ multiplex PCR, and TCRdb kept only the in-frame ones, dropping some. The sample includes 150,000 or so clones, roughly 90% of them seen just once. The specimen comprised peripheral blood, sampled on day 0 of MenACWY control vaccination. The receptors here all came from an adult in good health.

The chain is built from TRBV7-9 and TRBJ2-7, with 9 bases identical to TRBD1. The CDR3 has 13 amino acids. The germline gives CDR1 SEHNR, CDR2 FQNEAQ (reference sequence). The V and J ends lost 10 bases and 2 bases, in that order; junction bases with no gene match: 6. The CDR3 DNA reads TGTGCCACCCAGACAGGGGGTCCCTACGAGCAGTACTTC. Amino acid sequence: CATQTGGPYEQYF.

CDR3 sequence (DNA): TGCGCCAGCAGCTTTGGGACAGGGCAATCATTCACAGATACGCAGTATTTT. This codes for CASSFGTGQSFTDTQYF. The gene calls are TRBV5-1 and TRBJ2-3; 9 bases match TRBD1. This CDR3 is built from 17 residues. V lost 2 bases to trimming and J lost 2 bases; unmatched junction nucleotides: 9. Germline CDR1 SGHRS, CDR2 YFSETQ.

The genes are TRBV6-1 and TRBJ2-1; D is ambiguous. CDR1 MNHNS and CDR2 SASEGT come from the germline V gene. The CDR3 has 15 amino acids. V was trimmed by 2 bases and J by 5 bases, leaving 13 bases between them. Here the CDR3 DNA reads TGTGCCAGCAGTGAAATTACCGGCCCCAACAATGAGCAGTTCTTC. Protein product: CASSEITGPNNEQFF.

The chain links TRBV2 to TRBJ2-1; TRBD2 agrees at 10 bases. CDR3 length equals 15 residues. After removal of 2 bases from V and 7 bases from J, the junction contained 5 bases not matched to a gene. Germline V gene sequence: CDR1 SNHLY, CDR2 FYNNEI. The DNA of the CDR3 is TGTGCCAGCAGTGAACAAGCGGGAGGGCCGAATGAGCAGTTCTTC. Translated: CASSEQAGGPNEQFF.

This chain joins TRBV28 and TRBJ1-2; the D gene is possibly TRBD1 (6 bases). The CDR3 totals 16 residues. The V gene's germline CDR1 is MDHEN and CDR2 SYDVKM. The ends were cut back, 0 bases at V and 7 bases at J, with 18 bases in the middle. The CDR3 protein is CASSLWSFGGWGGYTF. CDR3 nucleotides: TGTGCCAGCAGTTTATGGTCCTTCGGGGGCTGGGGTGGCTACACCTTC.

The J gene is TRBJ2-4, the V gene TRBV4-3; 9 positions match TRBD2. Trimming at V came to 0 bases and at J to 0 bases, leaving 9 bases not matched to a gene. The CDR3 is 19 residues long. From germline, CDR1 is LGHNA and CDR2 YSLEER. The CDR3 DNA follows: TGCGCCAGCAGCCAAGAATTAGCGGGAGTCCTCCTAGCCAAAAACATTCAGTACTTC. Translated, it gives CASSQELAGVLLAKNIQYF.

This clone was seen a single time. V and J are TRBV19 and TRBJ1-1; no clear D gene. The germline CDR1 and CDR2 sequences are LNHDA and SQIVND (reference sequence). V gave up 1 base and J gave up 0 bases, with 9 bases separating them. The CDR3 is 15 amino acids. Here the CDR3 DNA reads TGTGCCAGTAGTATAGTCCGGCAGTTGAACACTGAAGCTTTCTTT. Translation gives CASSIVRQLNTEAFF.

V is TRBV5-1 and J is TRBJ1-4; perhaps TRBD1 as D (5 bases). The CDR3 runs 14 residues. V gave up 7 bases and J gave up 8 bases, with 18 bases separating them. Germline V gene sequence: CDR1 SGHRS, CDR2 YFSETQ. The CDR3 bases are TGCGCCAGCGCTACCCAGGGTTCGGACGAAAAACTGTTTTTT. It specifies CASATQGSDEKLFF.

The chain is built from TRBV5-6 and TRBJ2-5; TRBD1 is a possible D gene (5 bases). Germline V CDR1 and CDR2: SGHDT, YYEEEE. The CDR3 runs 15 residues. V dropped 0 bases and J dropped 5 bases, with 14 bases sitting between them. The CDR3 sequence is CASSLERGAFETQYF. The CDR3 DNA is TGTGCCAGCAGCTTGGAAAGGGGCGCGTTCGAGACCCAGTACTTC.

The chain uses TRBV5-6 and TRBJ2-2, with a possible D match to TRBD1 (6 bases). Germline assignment: CDR1 SGHDT and CDR2 YYEEEE. V was clipped by 1 base and J by 6 bases, with 10 bases between them. This CDR3 has 14 residues. The CDR3 DNA reads TGTGCCAGCAGCTTGACAGGGTTGGCCGGGGAGCTGTTTTTT. It yields the protein CASSLTGLAGELFF.

The rearrangement joins TRBV6-5 to TRBJ1-2; D is uncertain. CDR3 length: 15 residues. V lost 5 bases to trimming and J lost 8 bases, with 21 bases between them. In germline, CDR1 is MNHEY, CDR2 SVGAGI. The DNA of the CDR3 is TGTGCCAGCAGTAAGCCTGGGGTTTCGCTAGGAGGCTACACCTTC. Its translation: CASSKPGVSLGGYTF.